These 17 T cell receptor beta chains originate from one sample sequenced in a study of blood T cells in healthy people across ages. Through a sample-barcoded 5' primer and a J-beta primer mix, a second PCR was run for roughly 7 to 12 cycles. MiXCR, run by TCRdb on the 5' RACE reads, gives a single entry per CDR3 protein. The sample gives around 800,000 distinct CDR3 sequences, more than 25% of which show up once; around 3% is in the top ten. The data also belong to a second study, concerning T cells of mothers and their children.

The sample comprised blood. These receptors were taken from a boy younger than 18 in good health.

This clonotype is a singleton in its sample. The J gene is TRBJ2-7, the V gene TRBV6-5; perhaps TRBD2 as D (5 bases). The J call may not be correct, given that the DNA end is closer to TRBJ2-1. This CDR3 is built from 13 residues. Germline lookup yields CDR1 MNHEY and CDR2 SVGAGI. In nucleotides, the CDR3 is TGTGCCAGCAGTATTGGACTCCCCAATGAGCAGTTCTTC. Protein sequence: CASSIGLPNEQFF.

The chain recombines TRBV7-3 with TRBJ1-2; D gene ambiguous. This CDR3 spans 13 amino acids. Germline lookup yields CDR1 SGHTA and CDR2 FQGTGA. V lost 5 bases and J lost 5, with 12 bases in between. CDR3 coding DNA: TGTGCCAGCAGCCCAAGTGCAGAGTATGGCTACACCTTC. This encodes CASSPSAEYGYTF.

The chain couples TRBV6-1 to TRBJ1-4, with TRBD1 matching 9 bases. Germline-derived CDR1 and CDR2 are MNHNS and SASEGT. This CDR3 has 15 amino acids. The junction had 14 bases not matched to a gene; V was cut back by 4 bases and J by 14 bases. CDR3 nucleotides: TGTGCCAGCAGTGCACTACAGGGGGCCCTTGGTAAGCTGTTTTTT. It yields the protein CASSALQGALGKLFF.

The gene calls are TRBV18 and TRBJ1-1, with D possibly TRBD1 on 5 matching bases. Germline CDR1 is KGHSH and CDR2 is LQKENI. Trimming left V 3 bases short and J 4 bases short, with 21 bases between. This CDR3 has 17 residues. The CDR3, as DNA: TGTGCCAGCTCACCGCGGGTCCACTTCTGGGGGGGCACTGAAGCTTTCTTT. Residues: CASSPRVHFWGGTEAFF.

The chain is built from TRBV9 and TRBJ2-6; 11 nucleotides line up with TRBD1. The germline gives CDR1 SGDLS, CDR2 YYNGEE. The CDR3 covers 18 residues. Trimming removed 2 bases from V and 1 base from J; junction bases left unmatched: 5. CDR3 in DNA: TGTGCCAGCAGCGTCTCTGGGACAGGGGGTTCTGGGGCCAACGTCCTGACTTTC. The encoded protein is CASSVSGTGGSGANVLTF.

This clonotype has just a few counts. This sequence joins TRBV6-4 and TRBJ2-6, with TRBD1 identical over 7 bases. V trimming: 4 bases; J trimming: 0 bases; junction bases outside the gene matches: 6. Germline loops: CDR1 MRHNA, CDR2 SNTAGT. This CDR3 contains 17 residues. The CDR3 coding sequence is TGTGCCAGCAGTGGACAGGGCCCTGACTCTGGGGCCAACGTCCTGACTTTC. Encoded protein: CASSGQGPDSGANVLTF.

This clonotype came up a few times. The V gene is TRBV29-1, the J gene TRBJ2-1; D uncertain. V was trimmed by 4 bases and J by 8 bases, leaving 12 bases between them. The CDR3 covers 12 residues. Germline V lookup: CDR1 SQVTM, CDR2 ANQGSEA. DNA for the CDR3: TGCAGCGTTGCGCCTTCGGGCTATGAGCAGTTCTTC. It specifies CSVAPSGYEQFF.

The chain couples TRBV7-2 to TRBJ2-3; D is unclear. The V end was cut by 1 base, the J end by 2 bases, with 7 bases between. The CDR3 totals 14 residues. From germline, CDR1 is SGHTA and CDR2 FQGNSA. CDR3 nucleotide sequence: TGTGCCAGCAGCTTAGTTCAACTCACAGATACGCAGTATTTT. Its protein product is CASSLVQLTDTQYF.

This clonotype has just a few counts. The genes are TRBV3-1 and TRBJ1-4; 9 nucleotides align to TRBD1. The ends lost 6 bases at V and 6 bases at J; junction bases unmatched: 8. Germline lookup yields CDR1 LGHDT and CDR2 YNNKEL (reference sequence). The CDR3 length is 15 residues. In DNA, the CDR3 is TGTGCCAGCAGGCCTCGGGACAGGGCCTATGAAAAACTGTTTTTT. It encodes CASRPRDRAYEKLFF.

The genes are TRBV20-1 and TRBJ1-2; D possibly corresponds to TRBD1 (5 bases). Deletions cut 1 base from V and 2 bases from J, with 11 bases between. The CDR3 spans 14 residues. CDR1 is DFQATT and CDR2 is SNEGSKA in the germline V gene (reference sequence). The CDR3 nucleotides read TGCAGTGCTAGAGGAGAGGGGAAGAACTATGGCTACACCTTC. Amino acid sequence: CSARGEGKNYGYTF.

The gene calls are TRBV2 and TRBJ1-2; D remains unclear. The length of the CDR3 is 11 residues. Germline lookup yields CDR1 SNHLY and CDR2 FYNNEI. V lost 9 bases and J lost 6, with 11 bases in between. CDR3 DNA: TGTGCCAGTCACCCCTATGATGGCTACACCTTC. Protein sequence: CASHPYDGYTF.

This clonotype showed up just a few times. The chain recombines TRBV7-3 with TRBJ2-5, with D perhaps matching TRBD1 or TRBD2 (5 bases each). V lost 5 bases, J lost 7 bases, and 17 bases lay in between. This CDR3 region has 14 residues. In germline, CDR1 is SGHTA, CDR2 FQGTGA. The CDR3 sequence is CASSPRGTRGTQYF. The CDR3 nucleotides are TGTGCCAGCAGCCCCCGGGGTACAAGGGGGACCCAGTACTTC.

CDR3 sequence reads: CASSSLDIQYF. The CDR3 region has the DNA TGTGCCAGCAGCTCACTCGACATTCAGTACTTC. V and J are TRBV11-2 and TRBJ2-4; D unclear. The germline CDR1 and CDR2 sequences are SGHAT and FQNNGV. With 4 bases removed from V and 8 bases from J, the gap between germline ends came to 6 bases. CDR3 length equals 11 residues.

This clonotype was detected a few times. The gene calls are TRBV12-3 or TRBV12-4 and TRBJ2-5, with no clear D. CDR3 length equals 12 residues. Trimming removed 3 bases at V and 5 bases at J, with 7 bases between. The CDR3 DNA sequence: TGTGCCAGCAGTTTTGGGGTGGAGACCCAGTACTTC. Protein product: CASSFGVETQYF.

This clonotype has only a few counts. The V and J genes are TRBV20-1 and TRBJ2-3; 8 bases fit TRBD2. The CDR3 is made up of 14 amino acids. J was trimmed by 0 bases and V by 6 bases; bases with no gene match: 5. CDR1 DFQATT and CDR2 SNEGSKA come from the germline V gene (reference sequence). CDR3 residues: CSAGGGHSTDTQYF. In DNA form, the CDR3 reads TGCAGTGCCGGGGGGGGACACAGCACAGATACGCAGTATTTT.

The J gene is TRBJ2-7, the V gene TRBV6-5; 12 bases agree with TRBD1. There are 15 residues in the CDR3. The V segment lost 6 bases and the J segment 3 bases; nucleotides outside the gene matches: 6. Germline loops: CDR1 MNHEY, CDR2 SVGAGI. This CDR3 is CASRRGTGGFYEQYF. The CDR3 region has the DNA TGTGCCAGCAGAAGGGGGACAGGGGGCTTCTACGAGCAGTACTTC.

This clonotype came up a few times. V is TRBV29-1 and J is TRBJ1-6; D might be TRBD1 (6 bases). The length of the CDR3 is 14 residues. The V end was cut by 0 bases, the J end by 7 bases, with 10 bases between. In germline, CDR1 is SQVTM, CDR2 ANQGSEA. CDR3 in DNA: TGCAGCGTTGAAGAAGGGGGAACGAATTCACCCCTCCACTTT. Translated, it gives CSVEEGGTNSPLHF.